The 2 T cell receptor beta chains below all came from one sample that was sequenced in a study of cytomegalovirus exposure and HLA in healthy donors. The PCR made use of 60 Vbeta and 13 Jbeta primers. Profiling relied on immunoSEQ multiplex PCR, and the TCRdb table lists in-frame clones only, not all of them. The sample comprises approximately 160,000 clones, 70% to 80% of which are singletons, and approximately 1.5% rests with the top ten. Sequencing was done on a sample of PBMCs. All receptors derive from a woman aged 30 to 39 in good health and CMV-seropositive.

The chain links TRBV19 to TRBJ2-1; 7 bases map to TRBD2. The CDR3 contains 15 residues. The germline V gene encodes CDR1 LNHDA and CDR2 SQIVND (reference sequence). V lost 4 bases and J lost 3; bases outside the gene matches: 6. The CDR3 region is CASSTVTSSYNEQFF. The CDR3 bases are TGTGCCAGTAGTACCGTGACTAGCAGCTACAATGAGCAGTTCTTC.

The DNA for the CDR3 is TGCAGCGTTGTAGGTACAGGGGGCACCTCTGGAAACACCATATATTTT. Translation: CSVVGTGGTSGNTIYF. J is TRBJ1-3 and V is TRBV29-1; TRBD1 matches at 9 bases. The V and J ends lost 4 bases and 0 bases, in that order; junction bases with no gene match: 7. The germline CDR1 and CDR2 sequences are SQVTM and ANQGSEA. The CDR3 runs 16 residues.